The clone carrying this T cell receptor (beta chain) has only a few counts. Its antigen is as yet unknown. TCRdb reprocessed the RT-PCR reads with MiXCR, giving one entry per CDR3 protein. The table lists 550,000 to 800,000 distinct CDR3 sequences, more than 15% of them singletons. With V trimmed by 3 bases and J by 3 bases, 13 bases remained unmatched. The CDR3 length is 17 residues. Per germline, CDR1 DFQATT and CDR2 SNEGSKA (reference sequence). The sample belongs to a study of response to subunit inactivated influenza vaccine. Study-wide findings and caveats: It was the authors' suggestion that each seasonal influenza vaccination recruits few new T cells.

The material sequenced was PBMCs from blood, taken 11 to 12 days after vaccination. The chain couples TRBV20-1 to TRBJ2-2; 7 nucleotides align to TRBD2. This clonotype was sampled from a man aged 50 to 60 who received an inactivated influenza vaccine. This CDR3 reads CSARGLAAAGYTGELFF. The CDR3 nucleotides are TGCAGTGCTAGGGGGTTGGCGGCAGCGGGGTACACCGGGGAGCTGTTTTTT.